The TCR beta chain under discussion was sequenced for a study of regulatory T cells in long-lasting Graves disease listed by TCRdb under 2021. Broadly, across the study: Newly diagnosed Graves' disease patients had taken antithyroid drugs for less than 3 months. Peripheral blood TCR sequencing and RNA sequencing compared persistent Graves' disease patients with newly diagnosed Graves' disease patients. The study took place in China and was registered as a clinical trial. TCR sequencing covered around 13 persistent and around 20 newly diagnosed Graves' disease patients, some 33 samples in total. General findings and caveats noted by the study authors: More public clonotypes were shared among persistent patients (2,741) than among newly diagnosed patients (just under 1,000). As a limitation, the authors acknowledged that the small sample size may reduce accuracy. Compared with newly diagnosed patients, persistent Graves' disease patients had lower TCR Shannon entropy and fewer highly expanded clones, which suggests clonal expansion. Only peripheral blood was studied, because thyroid tissue, the primary lesion, was inaccessible. Sequencing and analysis were limited to the TCR beta chain. Preferential use of TRBV28, TRBJ1-2 and TRBJ2-5 was observed in persistent disease, whereas TRBV20-1 and TRBJ2-1 were favored in newly diagnosed disease.

This clonotype came up many times. The antigen it recognizes is unknown. No base quality values were provided; no much bigger clone lies one nucleotide off. The meaning of the sample's time point label: newly diagnosed GD, antithyroid drugs for less than 3 months. For both TCR sequencing and RNA sequencing, RNA was extracted from PBMCs using TRIzol. Graves' disease was diagnosed according to American Thyroid Association guidelines. Patients were recruited from an endocrinology department in Xi'an, China. Each patient gave roughly 10 milliliters of peripheral blood, collected in an EDTA anticoagulant tube. Ficoll Paque Plus density gradient separation was used to isolate PBMCs, and no additional T cell sorting was done. An Agilent 2100 Bioanalyzer and agarose gel were used to check RNA quality, and a NanoDrop 2000 was used to measure RNA concentration. The germline V gene sets CDR1 to SGHAT and CDR2 to FQNNGV. Measured from the cysteine to the phenylalanine, the CDR3 is 14 residues long. The entry retains the CDR3 DNA only, 42 bases that are in frame from base 1. V is shortened by 0 bases, J by 6 bases, and the region joining them spans 10 bases.

Libraries came from multiplex PCR. Sequencing was carried out with an Illumina HiSeq 4000. To build TCR beta libraries, CDR3 regions were amplified by Arm-PCR using iRepertoire HTBI primers. Before sequencing, the PCR products went through gel purification. As for the original processing: Gene usage analysis of CDR3 amino acid clonotypes relied on the 60 to 65 TRBV and about 15 TRBJ segments identified across samples. Filtered high-quality paired reads were merged into contigs using COPE and FqMerger. BLAST was used to align contigs to the IMGT TRBV, TRBD and TRBJ reference genes, and CDR3 was defined following IMGT. Clonotypes above 0.1% frequency were classified as highly expanded clones. Shannon entropy was used to measure repertoire diversity, and the Gini coefficient was used to measure V-J evenness. A clonotype found in more than one individual was treated as public. Clones were called with MiXCR by TCRdb after fastp trimmed the public reads at Q25, and only in-frame beta chains were retained. Merged by CDR3 protein, the rows form single entries marked with the most common genes and DNA. The V and J calls were not made by the authors but by TCRdb's processing. This sample lists 440,000 or so distinct CDR3 sequences; about 17% were detected once. In total, the top ten clones hold around a tenth of the sample.

These data were likewise used in another study, on T cells in Graves' hyperthyroidism and ophthalmopathy. As that second study puts it: Stable Graves' hyperthyroidism was defined as no progression to ophthalmopathy during 18 months of follow-up. Hyperthyroidism patients were newly diagnosed, with disease duration under 2 months, and aged 18 to 65 years. Exclusion was applied to patients with uncontrolled infections, other autoimmune diseases, pregnancy or lactation. Diagnoses relied on clinical symptoms, serum thyroxine and TRAb, thyroid ultrasound and orbital computed tomography. A first-round RT-PCR of the TCR CDR3 used the HTBI primer set with the Qiagen OneStep RT-PCR kit. Most expanded thyroid clonotypes (frequency above 0.001) were also detected in blood, suggesting blood repertoires may reflect thyroid immune responses. A model built on a 13 V-J signature distinguished ophthalmopathy from stable hyperthyroidism, reaching 85% to 90% sensitivity and approximately 83% specificity in cross-validation and 80%/75% in testing. In validation, progression to ophthalmopathy was predicted by the model with 70.59% sensitivity and 72% to 85% specificity, a median of about 6.8 months before onset. TCR V-J signatures able to tell the groups apart were searched for in a discovery cohort of about a hundred patients, of whom over 40 had Graves' ophthalmopathy and around 57 had stable Graves' hyperthyroidism. An independent validation cohort of under 20 hyperthyroidism patients and approximately 15 patients who later progressed to ophthalmopathy tested prospective prediction of ophthalmopathy. The 95 to 100 discovery patients were randomly split 7:3 into training and test sets. Thyroid tissue and blood T-cell repertoires from several Graves' hyperthyroidism patients were also compared in the study. After blood sampling, hyperthyroidism patients were treated with methimazole at a starting dose of 30 mg daily, and ophthalmopathy patients were treated with high-dose intravenous methylprednisolone. Libraries were constructed in a second round of multiplex PCR, after which size selection and purification were performed. Paired-end sequencing of the libraries was performed with 100 bp reads on an Illumina HiSeq2000. Raw data were processed with SOAPnuke, discarding reads with adapters, uncalled bases, mean Phred below 15, or no exact constant-primer or identifier match. High-quality paired reads were merged with COPE v1.2.5, and unique nucleotide sequences were defined as clonotypes. MiTCR v1.1 was used to align the clonotypes against IMGT TRBV, TRBD and TRBJ reference segments. The analysis was restricted to V-J combinations with a frequency above 0.0001, which together covered 99% to 99.2% of the repertoires. The TCS score was defined as F50 (clonal expansion) divided by E x V (chaos), with BLOSUM62-based TCRdist calculated between CDR3 peptides within each V-J. Welch's t-statistics and random forest reduced fewer than 550 V-J features to 10 to 15, which were used in a naive Bayes classifier (R e1071). Sample size was not statistically predetermined, and blinding of investigators to group allocation was not performed. According to the paper, TCR Vbeta CDR3 sequencing was carried out on 135 peripheral blood samples, which came from about 45 ophthalmopathy, approximately 72 hyperthyroidism and about 17 progressor patients.

The chain uses TRBV11-2 and TRBJ2-3; the D segment could be TRBD1, given 6 matching bases. The clonotype comes from a woman between 25 and 40 years old with Graves disease. Donor details come from another sample of the same person, matched by shared clones. This specimen consisted of peripheral blood mononuclear cells (PBMCs), obtained at new diagnosis, from a patient treated with antithyroid drugs. The CDR3 reads as follows: CASSLDPGVDTQYF. In nucleotide form, the sequence is TGTGCCAGCAGCTTAGATCCAGGGGTGGATACGCAGTATTTT.